Listed below are T cell receptor beta chains from one sample, sequenced in a study of response to subunit inactivated influenza vaccine. One entry per CDR3 protein, called by TCRdb with MiXCR from the RT-PCR reads. The sample gives 400,000 to 650,000 distinct CDR3 sequences, under 8.5% of which show up once; 13% is in the top ten. Sequenced material: PBMCs from blood, taken roughly 24 months after vaccination. These receptors were collected from a man aged 50-75 years who received an inactivated influenza vaccine. CDR3s include the opening cysteine and the closing phenylalanine or tryptophan. D genes are given only for firm matches. Clone size is not always given. Where it is, it says once, few, many or a class for expanded clones.

>TRBV5-1|TRBJ1-1|NA|NA
TGCGCCAGCAGCTTGGTTTCGGGTGAAGCTTTCTTT
CASSLVSGEAFF
>TRBV20-1|TRBJ2-1|few|TRBD2
TGCAGTGCTAGGTGGGGGGAGGGCCGGAATGAGCAGTTCTTC
CSARWGEGRNEQFF
>TRBV7-2|TRBJ1-1|NA|NA
TGTGCCAGCAGCCCTCACCCGGGCAACACTGAAGCTTTCTTT
CASSPHPGNTEAFF
>TRBV19|TRBJ2-2|few|NA
TGTGCCAGTAGTACGCTCCAAACCGGGGAGCTGTTTTTT
CASSTLQTGELFF
>TRBV2|TRBJ2-7|many|NA
TGTGCCAGCAGTGAAGACAGGTCGAGCTCCTACGAGCAGTACTTC
CASSEDRSSSYEQYF
>TRBV12-3/TRBV12-4|TRBJ2-7|few|NA
TGTGCCAGCAGTATAAGGGGGAGGGCTGGCCACGAGCAGTACTTC
CASSIRGRAGHEQYF
>TRBV4-3|TRBJ1-6|few|NA
TGCGCCAGCAGCCAAGATCTATATAATTCACCCCTCCACTTT
CASSQDLYNSPLHF
>TRBV20-1|TRBJ2-7|many|TRBD2
TGCAGTGCTAGACACCCTAGCGGGGACGCCTACGAGCAGTACTTC
CSARHPSGDAYEQYF
>TRBV7-9|TRBJ2-5|few|NA
TGTGCCAGCAGCTTAGCGCTGGGGTTAGGAGAGACCCAGTACTTC
CASSLALGLGETQYF
>TRBV4-3|TRBJ2-3|many|NA
TGCGCCAGCAGCCAAGATAGGCTATCAGATACGCAGTATTTT
CASSQDRLSDTQYF
>TRBV24-1|TRBJ2-5|NA|TRBD1
TGTGCCACCAGTGATACAGGGGTTGGTGAGACCCAGTACTTC
CATSDTGVGETQYF
>TRBV24-1|TRBJ2-1|few|TRBD1
TGTGCCACCGGGACAGGTTACAATGAGCAGTTCTTC
CATGTGYNEQFF
>TRBV6-2/TRBV6-3|TRBJ2-7|few|TRBD2
TGTGCCAGCAGTTACGTGGCTAGCGGGTTGCGTGAGCAGTACTTC
CASSYVASGLREQYF
>TRBV28|TRBJ2-1|NA|NA
TGTGCCAGCAGTTTTATTGCTCTGCTGGGTTCAAATGAGCAGTTCTTC
CASSFIALLGSNEQFF
>TRBV11-2|TRBJ2-7|NA|NA
TGTGCCAGCAGCTTTGGGAGACGTCCCCTAACCTACGAGCAGTACTTC
CASSFGRRPLTYEQYF
>TRBV6-2/TRBV6-3|TRBJ2-1|NA|TRBD1
TGTGCCAGCAGTTACTCGATTCGGACAGGGGCCTACAATGAGCAGTTCTTC
CASSYSIRTGAYNEQFF
>TRBV18|TRBJ2-3|NA|NA
TGTGCCAGCTCACTAGGGACAATCAGCACAGATACGCAGTATTTT
CASSLGTISTDTQYF
>TRBV7-9|TRBJ2-5|few|NA
TGTGCCAGCAGCTTAGTAGTTGGAGCACCCCAAGAGACCCAGTACTTC
CASSLVVGAPQETQYF
>TRBV6-2/TRBV6-3|TRBJ1-5|NA|TRBD1
TGTGCCAGCAGTGGGGGCCCGGGACAGGGTGATCAGCCCCAGCATTTT
CASSGGPGQGDQPQHF
>TRBV29-1|TRBJ1-1|many|NA
TGCAGCGTTGGGCGCGTTGTTAGGGTCTTGAACACTGAAGCTTTCTTT
CSVGRVVRVLNTEAFF
>TRBV5-4|TRBJ2-5|NA|NA
TGTGCCAGCAGCTTGGTTGGCAGGGTGGGGGAGACCCAGTACTTC
CASSLVGRVGETQYF
>TRBV3-1|TRBJ2-1|NA|NA
TGTGCCAGCAGCCAGGGTCGGCGGGAAAGGCAGTTCTTC
CASSQGRRERQFF